Following are 6 T cell receptor beta chains from one sample sequenced in a study of T cell responses to AZD1222 COVID-19 vaccine. Only in-frame clones appear in the TCRdb table, and some are missing; sequencing was by immunoSEQ multiplex PCR. The sample includes about 150,000 clones, about 88% seen only once; the top ten take approximately 6.6%. Sample: peripheral blood, taken after recovery from COVID-19. These receptors originate from an adult who had recovered from COVID-19.

This chain uses TRBV28 with TRBJ1-5; maybe TRBD1 (5 bases). The CDR3 runs 15 residues. With 2 bases removed from V and 4 bases from J, the gap between germline ends came to 12 bases. The V gene's germline CDR1 is MDHEN and CDR2 SYDVKM. CDR3 loop: CASSLKAGWNQPQHF. The CDR3 coding sequence is TGTGCCAGCAGTTTAAAAGCAGGGTGGAATCAGCCCCAGCATTTT. The full variable domain, rest sourced from reference TRBV28 and TRBJ1-5, is DVKVTQSSRYLVKRTGEKVFLECVQDMDHENMFWYRQDPGLGLRLIYFSYDVKMKEKGDIPEGYSVSREKKERFSLILESASTNQTSMYLCASSLKAGWNQPQHFGDGTRLSIL.

V usage is TRBV2 and J usage is TRBJ2-5; D is possibly TRBD1 (5 bases). The CDR3 has 14 residues. The germline gives CDR1 SNHLY, CDR2 FYNNEI. Trimming stripped 0 bases from V and 6 bases from J, with 11 bases between. CDR3 in amino acids: CASSEASREQTQYF. The DNA for the CDR3 is TGTGCCAGCAGTGAAGCGTCCAGGGAACAGACCCAGTACTTC.

The rearrangement links TRBV7-9 to TRBJ2-1, with a possible D match to TRBD2 (6 bases). V dropped 5 bases and J dropped 2 bases, with 13 bases sitting between them. Germline V CDR1 and CDR2: SEHNR, FQNEAQ (reference sequence). This CDR3 region has 15 residues. The CDR3 loop reads CASSRALAPYNEQFF. The CDR3 DNA sequence: TGTGCCAGCAGCCGAGCCCTAGCGCCCTACAATGAGCAGTTCTTC.

V and J are TRBV5-4 and TRBJ1-2; D is perhaps TRBD1 (6 bases). CDR1 is SGHNT, CDR2 YYREEE, per germline (reference sequence). The CDR3 runs 16 residues. Deletions cut 4 bases from V and 2 bases from J, with 18 bases between. CDR3 nucleotide sequence: TGTGCCAGCAGCCCACTTGGGGGGGCTGAGAACTATGGCTACACCTTC. This gives the protein CASSPLGGAENYGYTF.

This chain joins TRBV11-1 and TRBJ2-1, with 10 bases that match TRBD2. Unmatched junction bases numbered 4, after V lost 4 bases and J lost 4 bases. This CDR3 contains 15 residues. CDR1 is SGHAT, CDR2 FQDESV, per germline (reference sequence). CDR3 sequence (DNA): TGTGCCAGCAGCTCCCTAGCGGGAGCTTACAATGAGCAGTTCTTC. This codes for CASSSLAGAYNEQFF.

This clone has a handful of counts. V is TRBV5-1 and J is TRBJ1-2; no firm D call. Trimming took off 0 bases at V and 8 bases at J, with 11 bases between the two ends. The CDR3 covers 13 residues. Germline CDR1 is SGHRS and CDR2 is YFSETQ. The CDR3 coding sequence is TGCGCCAGCAGCTTGGTCCCCCAAGGCGGCTACACCTTC. This gives the protein CASSLVPQGGYTF.